This is a list of T cell receptor beta chains from one sample in a study of T-cell memory formation after mild COVID-19. In TCRdb, the 5' RACE reads were re-called with MiXCR into one record per CDR3 protein. The sample has about 270,000 distinct CDR3 sequences; roughly 18% are singletons. The sample taken for sequencing was PBMCs or a T cell subset sorted from them (not recorded which). These receptor sequences come from a young man who had mild COVID-19 (a few samples of this study predate the infection). Cell type and time point are not known. Each CDR3 is given with its conserved first and last residue. A D gene is named only where the DNA matches it firmly. Expanded clones get a size class; other rows say once, few or many, or leave the size out.

J gene: TRBJ2-3; clone size: .; D gene: .; V gene: TRBV7-9; CDR3 protein: CASSLASGGDTQYF; CDR3 DNA: TGTGCCAGCAGCTTAGCCTCGGGGGGCGATACGCAGTATTTT
J gene: TRBJ2-3; clone size: .; D gene: .; V gene: TRBV24-1; CDR3 protein: CATSDASRGVLTDTQYF; CDR3 DNA: TGTGCCACCAGTGATGCAAGCAGGGGCGTTTTAACGGATACGCAGTATTTT
J gene: TRBJ1-5; clone size: .; D gene: TRBD1; V gene: TRBV7-2; CDR3 protein: CASSLGQGGRPQHF; CDR3 DNA: TGTGCCAGCAGCTTGGGACAGGGGGGTCGGCCCCAGCATTTT
J gene: TRBJ2-1; clone size: few; D gene: TRBD1; V gene: TRBV5-1; CDR3 protein: CASSIGDRDDNEQFF; CDR3 DNA: TGCGCCAGCAGCATAGGCGACAGGGATGACAATGAGCAGTTCTTC
J gene: TRBJ1-5; clone size: few; D gene: .; V gene: TRBV20-1; CDR3 protein: CSARQDLQTDQPQHF; CDR3 DNA: TGCAGTGCTAGACAGGACCTACAAACGGATCAGCCCCAGCATTTT
J gene: TRBJ2-7; clone size: .; D gene: .; V gene: TRBV12-3/TRBV12-4; CDR3 protein: CASSPRVGTGSGYF; CDR3 DNA: .
J gene: TRBJ2-2; clone size: .; D gene: .; V gene: TRBV5-4; CDR3 protein: CASSLVSAASLTGELFF; CDR3 DNA: TGTGCCAGCAGCTTGGTGAGTGCGGCCAGCTTAACCGGGGAGCTGTTTTTT
J gene: TRBJ2-2; clone size: .; D gene: .; V gene: TRBV7-2; CDR3 protein: CASSLGSRARYTGELFF; CDR3 DNA: TGTGCCAGCAGCTTAGGGTCCAGGGCTCGGTACACCGGGGAGCTGTTTTTT
J gene: TRBJ2-5; clone size: once; D gene: TRBD1; V gene: TRBV2; CDR3 protein: CASMGQGGETQYF; CDR3 DNA: TGTGCCAGCATGGGACAGGGGGGAGAGACCCAGTACTTC
J gene: TRBJ1-1; clone size: few; D gene: .; V gene: TRBV5-1; CDR3 protein: CASSIQGGDTEAFF; CDR3 DNA: TGCGCCAGCAGCATACAGGGTGGAGACACTGAAGCTTTCTTT
J gene: TRBJ2-2; clone size: .; D gene: .; V gene: TRBV11-2; CDR3 protein: CASSLNVQNTGELFF; CDR3 DNA: TGTGCCAGCAGCTTAAACGTCCAGAACACCGGGGAGCTGTTTTTT
J gene: TRBJ2-3; clone size: .; D gene: TRBD2; V gene: TRBV7-2; CDR3 protein: CASSYGLAGLTDTQYF; CDR3 DNA: TGTGCCAGCAGCTACGGACTAGCGGGACTCACAGATACGCAGTATTTT
J gene: TRBJ2-5; clone size: many; D gene: TRBD2; V gene: TRBV7-2; CDR3 protein: CASSLSSGGETQYF; CDR3 DNA: TGTGCCAGCAGCTTAAGTAGCGGGGGAGAGACCCAGTACTTC
J gene: TRBJ2-5; clone size: few; D gene: .; V gene: TRBV14; CDR3 protein: CASSQPRTDLAETQYF; CDR3 DNA: TGTGCCAGCAGCCAACCCAGGACAGATCTTGCGGAGACCCAGTACTTC
J gene: TRBJ1-5; clone size: few; D gene: .; V gene: TRBV7-9; CDR3 protein: CASSREVDQPQHF; CDR3 DNA: TGTGCCAGCAGCAGGGAGGTCGATCAGCCCCAGCATTTT
J gene: TRBJ2-2; clone size: .; D gene: TRBD2; V gene: TRBV5-1; CDR3 protein: CASSWGTSGLVTGELFF; CDR3 DNA: TGCGCCAGCAGCTGGGGGACTAGCGGACTAGTCACCGGGGAGCTGTTTTTT
J gene: TRBJ2-1; clone size: few; D gene: TRBD1; V gene: TRBV5-1; CDR3 protein: CASSWDRRTTYNEQFF; CDR3 DNA: TGCGCCAGCAGCTGGGACAGGAGAACTACCTACAATGAGCAGTTCTTC
J gene: TRBJ1-1; clone size: .; D gene: .; V gene: TRBV5-1; CDR3 protein: CASSSSVPNTEAFF; CDR3 DNA: TGCGCCAGCAGCTCCTCTGTCCCGAACACTGAAGCTTTCTTT